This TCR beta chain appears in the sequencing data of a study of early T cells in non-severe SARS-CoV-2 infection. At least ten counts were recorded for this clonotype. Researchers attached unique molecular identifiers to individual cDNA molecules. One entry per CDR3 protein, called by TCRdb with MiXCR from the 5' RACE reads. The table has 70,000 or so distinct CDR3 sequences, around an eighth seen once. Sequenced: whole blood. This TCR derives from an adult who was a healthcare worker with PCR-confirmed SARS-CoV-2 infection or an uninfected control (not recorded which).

For the CDR3, the DNA is TGTGCCAGCAGTTTAGAGGGGGCAGCCGAGCAGTACTTC. The encoded protein is CASSLEGAAEQYF. V is TRBV28 and J is TRBJ2-7; TRBD1 aligns across 7 bases. The ends lost 2 bases at V and 6 bases at J; junction bases unmatched: 4. CDR3 size: 13 residues. Germline CDR1 is MDHEN and CDR2 is SYDVKM.